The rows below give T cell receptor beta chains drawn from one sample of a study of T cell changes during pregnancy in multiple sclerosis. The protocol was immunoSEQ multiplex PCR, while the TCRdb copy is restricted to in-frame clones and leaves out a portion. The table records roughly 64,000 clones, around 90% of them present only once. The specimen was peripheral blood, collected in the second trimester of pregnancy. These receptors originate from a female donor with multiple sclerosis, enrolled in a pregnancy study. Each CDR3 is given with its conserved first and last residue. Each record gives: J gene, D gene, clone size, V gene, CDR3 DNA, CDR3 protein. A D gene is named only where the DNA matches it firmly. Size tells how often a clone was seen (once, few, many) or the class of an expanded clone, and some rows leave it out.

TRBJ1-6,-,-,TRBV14,TGTGCCAGCAGTCGGGGACTGTCAAATTCACCCCTCCACTTT,CASSRGLSNSPLHF
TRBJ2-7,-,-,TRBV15,TGTGCCACCAGCAGAGATCAGGGTATCTACGAGCAGTACTTC,CATSRDQGIYEQYF
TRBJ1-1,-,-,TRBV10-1,TGCGCCAGCTCCCGGTCGCGGACACAGGAGAACACTGAAGCTTTCTTT,CASSRSRTQENTEAFF
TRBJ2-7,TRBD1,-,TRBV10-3,TGTGCCATCACCCCCGGGACAGGAGGCGAGCAGTACTTC,CAITPGTGGEQYF
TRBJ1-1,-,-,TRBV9,TGTGCCAGCAGCGTAGACGCACCGGCGGCGATTGCTTTCTTT,CASSVDAPAAIAFF
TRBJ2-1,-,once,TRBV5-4,TGTGCCAGCAGCTTGGAGTACTATGAGCAGTTCTTC,CASSLEYYEQFF
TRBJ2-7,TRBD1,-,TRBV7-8,TGTGCCAGCAGCTTATCTAGTAGACAGGGGTCTCCCTACGAGCAGTACTTC,CASSLSSRQGSPYEQYF
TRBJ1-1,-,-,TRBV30,TGTGCCTGGAGTGTACGGGTGCGGGCAAACACTGAAGCTTTCTTT,CAWSVRVRANTEAFF
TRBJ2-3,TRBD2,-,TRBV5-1,TGCGCCAGCAGCACCCGATGGGCGGGGGGCACAGATACGCAGTATTTT,CASSTRWAGGTDTQYF
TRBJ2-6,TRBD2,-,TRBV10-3,TGTGCCATCAGTGAGTCGGGGGGGTCTGGGGCCAACGTCCTGACTTTC,CAISESGGSGANVLTF
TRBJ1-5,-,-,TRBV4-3,TGCGCCAGCAGCCAAGAGCCGGGAAAGGGTCAGCCCCAGCATTTT,CASSQEPGKGQPQHF
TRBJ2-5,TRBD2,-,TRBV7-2,TGTGCCAGCAGCTTAGGGGGCGTAGCGGGGGGTCAAGAGACCCAGTACTTC,CASSLGGVAGGQETQYF
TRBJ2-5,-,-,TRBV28,TGTGCCAGCAGTTTATCCAGGACTGTCCAAGAGACCCAGTACTTC,CASSLSRTVQETQYF
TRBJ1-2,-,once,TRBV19,TGTGCCAGTTTATGGGGCGACTATGGCTACACCTTC,CASLWGDYGYTF
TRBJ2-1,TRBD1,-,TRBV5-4,TGTGCCAGCAGCTTAGGGGGCAGGGGTGGGGGTGAGCAGTTCTTC,CASSLGGRGGGEQFF
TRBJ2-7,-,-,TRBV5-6,TGTGCCAGCAGCGCAGGGTGGACCAACGAGCAGTACTTC,CASSAGWTNEQYF
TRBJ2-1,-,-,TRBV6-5,TGTGCCAGCAGCTATGTCAGCGGGAATGAGCAGTTCTTC,CASSYVSGNEQFF
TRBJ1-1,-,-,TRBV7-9,TGTGCCAGCAGCTTAGCGGTTGTGTGGCCCGCCAACACTGAAGCTTTCTTT,CASSLAVVWPANTEAFF
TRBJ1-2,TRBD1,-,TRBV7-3,TGTGCCAGCAGCTGGGACAGGGGGTCGAGCTACACCTTC,CASSWDRGSSYTF
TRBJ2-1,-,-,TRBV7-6,TGTGCCAGCAGCCCATGGGGGACTCCAACCTACAATGAGCAGTTCTTC,CASSPWGTPTYNEQFF
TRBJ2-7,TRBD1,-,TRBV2,TGTGCCAGTCAGATGGACAGGGAAAAGGCCTACGAGCAGTACTTC,CASQMDREKAYEQYF
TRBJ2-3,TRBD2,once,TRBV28,TGTGCCAGCAGTACCCGGACTAGCGGAAGATCTAGCACAGATACGCAGTATTTT,CASSTRTSGRSSTDTQYF